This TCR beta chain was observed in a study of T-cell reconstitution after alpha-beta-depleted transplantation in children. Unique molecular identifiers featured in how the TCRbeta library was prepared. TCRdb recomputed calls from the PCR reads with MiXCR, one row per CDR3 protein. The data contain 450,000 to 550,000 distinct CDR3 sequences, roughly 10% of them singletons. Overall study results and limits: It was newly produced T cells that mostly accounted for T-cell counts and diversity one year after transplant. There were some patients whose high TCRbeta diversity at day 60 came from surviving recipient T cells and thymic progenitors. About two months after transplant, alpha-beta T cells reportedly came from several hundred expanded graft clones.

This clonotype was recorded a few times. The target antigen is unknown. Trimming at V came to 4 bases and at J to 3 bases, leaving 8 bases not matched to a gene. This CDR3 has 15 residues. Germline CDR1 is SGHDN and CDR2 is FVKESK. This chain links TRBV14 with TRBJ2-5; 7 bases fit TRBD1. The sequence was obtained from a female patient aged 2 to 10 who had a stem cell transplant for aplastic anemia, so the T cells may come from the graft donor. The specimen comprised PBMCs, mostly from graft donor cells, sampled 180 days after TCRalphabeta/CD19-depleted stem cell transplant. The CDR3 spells CASSRLLGGEETQYF. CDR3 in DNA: TGTGCCAGCAGCCGTCTACTAGGGGGCGAAGAGACCCAGTACTTC.